The clone carrying this TCR beta chain was seen more than once but under ten times. Its target is unknown. The junction differs from germline at one of its ends, possibly a read error. TCRdb analysed the RT-PCR reads with MiXCR anew, one entry per CDR3 protein. The data contain over 400,000 distinct CDR3 sequences, under 15% of them singletons. The sample belongs to a study of response to subunit inactivated influenza vaccine. Notes on the study in general: There was a suggestion from the authors that each seasonal influenza vaccination recruits few new T cells.

The CDR3 is 9 amino acids. Germline CDR1 is SNHLY and CDR2 is FYNNEI. The receptor comes from a man aged 50 to 60 who received an inactivated influenza vaccine. Source: PBMCs from blood, taken roughly 47 days after vaccination. The V call is TRBV2, the J call TRBJ2-5, with D possibly being TRBD2 (5 bases). The DNA for the CDR3 is TGTGCCAGTGGGGAGAACCAGTACTTC. As protein: CASGENQYF.